The 27 T cell receptor beta chains listed next were all sequenced from one sample in a study of blood T cell repertoires in COVID-19. TCRdb keeps only in-frame clones here, not all; method: immunoSEQ multiplex PCR. The sample has approximately 300,000 clones, 80% to 90% seen once; the top ten hold approximately 3.3%. The sample was peripheral blood. The receptors derive from a woman aged 40 to 50 with acute or convalescent COVID-19.

The gene calls are TRBV7-8 and TRBJ1-6, with TRBD1 identical over 8 bases. Trimming cost V 5 bases and J 6 bases; bases outside gene matches: 9. CDR3 length: 16 amino acids. Germline assignment: CDR1 SGHVS and CDR2 FQNEAQ. This CDR3 reads CASSARTGNSNSPLHF. In DNA, the CDR3 is TGTGCCAGCAGCGCCCGGACAGGGAACAGTAATTCACCCCTCCACTTT.

Of note for this clone: This same CDR3 is encoded by further DNA sequences in the sample. V usage is TRBV9 and J usage is TRBJ1-1; D call uncertain. V was clipped by 1 base and J by 1 base, with 8 bases between them. Per germline, CDR1 SGDLS and CDR2 YYNGEE. This CDR3 region has 14 residues. Here the CDR3 DNA reads TGTGCCAGCAGCGTAAGAGGCGGGAACACTGAAGCTTTCTTT. Its protein is CASSVRGGNTEAFF.

The rearrangement uses TRBV15 and TRBJ1-6; 7 bases line up with TRBD1. V shed 0 bases and J 9 bases; nucleotides not matched to a gene: 8. Looked up from germline, CDR1 is LNHNV and CDR2 is YYDKDF (reference sequence). The CDR3 sequence is 16 residues long. This CDR3 reads CATSRDNAGGTSPLHF. The CDR3 nucleotides read TGTGCCACCAGCAGAGACAATGCAGGGGGGACTTCACCCCTCCACTTT.

This clone was seen a handful of times. The chain recombines TRBV5-1 with TRBJ1-2; a weak D match, TRBD1 (6 bases). Trimming left V 5 bases short and J 5 bases short, with 19 bases between. CDR3 size: 15 residues. Germline values: CDR1 SGHRS, CDR2 YFSETQ. DNA of the CDR3: TGCGCCAGCAGAGGTGTGTATCGACAGGAGTATGGCTACACCTTC. As protein: CASRGVYRQEYGYTF.

The J gene is TRBJ1-4, the V gene TRBV15, with D unclear. This CDR3 has 14 amino acids. Trimming shortened V by 3 bases and J by 7 bases, and 12 bases separated the two germline ends. Germline CDR1 LNHNV, CDR2 YYDKDF (reference sequence). CDR3: CATSSMVESEKLFF. In DNA form, the CDR3 reads TGTGCCACCAGCAGTATGGTTGAGAGTGAAAAACTGTTTTTT.

The V gene is TRBV27, the J gene TRBJ2-7; 8 bases are shared with TRBD1. CDR1 and CDR2 (germline): MNHEY, SMNVEV (reference sequence). This CDR3 has 14 amino acids. V lost 2 bases and J lost 12; bases outside the gene matches: 12. The CDR3 reads CASSLTPQGADRYV. The CDR3 nucleotides read TGTGCCAGCAGTTTAACGCCTCAGGGGGCCGATCGGTACGTC.

This clone appeared once. This rearrangement joins TRBV27 to TRBJ1-5, with D unclear. V lost 8 bases, J lost 1 base, and 6 bases lay in between. The CDR3 is made up of 12 amino acids. Germline V gives CDR1 MNHEY, CDR2 SMNVEV (reference sequence). This CDR3 reads CASGRSNQPQHF. The CDR3 region has the DNA TGTGCCAGCGGCAGGAGCAATCAGCCCCAGCATTTT.

The rearrangement joins TRBV3-1 (or the pseudogene TRBV3-2) to TRBJ1-2; D unresolved. Germline values: CDR1 LGHDT, CDR2 YNNKEL (reference sequence). V shed 0 bases and J shed 0 bases, with 5 bases lying between them. The CDR3 consists of 14 residues. This CDR3 is CASSQDSPNYGYTF. The CDR3 DNA sequence: TGTGCCAGCAGCCAAGATTCTCCTAACTATGGCTACACCTTC.

This chain connects TRBV5-1 to TRBJ2-7; TRBD1 might be the D (5 bases). Germline loops: CDR1 SGHRS, CDR2 YFSETQ. The V and J ends lost 0 bases and 3 bases respectively, with 19 bases between them. This CDR3 has 17 residues. The CDR3 loop is CASSLDAKGVGNYEQYV. The CDR3 DNA is TGCGCCAGCAGCTTGGACGCCAAAGGGGTGGGGAACTACGAGCAGTACGTC.

The chain couples TRBV6-6 to TRBJ1-4, with 9 bases identical to TRBD1. V was clipped by 5 bases and J by 2 bases; unmatched bases: 6. Germline V CDR1 and CDR2: MNHNY, SVGAGI (reference sequence). The CDR3 loop spans 16 amino acids. The CDR3 region has the DNA TGTGCCAGCAGTCTGGACAGGGGATTCACTAATGAAAAACTGTTTTTT. Protein sequence: CASSLDRGFTNEKLFF.

The V and J genes are TRBV9 and TRBJ2-1; 12 bases are shared with TRBD2. Looked up from germline, CDR1 is SGDLS and CDR2 is YYNGEE. The CDR3 runs 15 residues. The J segment lost 7 bases and the V segment lost 4 bases, leaving 6 bases of the junction unmatched. The CDR3 region is CASSPRLAGANEQFF. Written as DNA, the CDR3 is TGTGCCAGCAGCCCCAGACTAGCGGGGGCAAATGAGCAGTTCTTC.

V gene TRBV9 combines with J gene TRBJ1-2; D perhaps matches TRBD1 (5 bases). Germline V gene data show CDR1 as SGDLS and CDR2 as YYNGEE. There are 14 residues in the CDR3. Trimming stripped 5 bases from V and 2 bases from J, with 13 bases between. The CDR3 coding sequence is TGTGCCAGCAGTGAGGAGGAGGGGAACTATGGCTACACCTTC. Its protein is CASSEEEGNYGYTF.

The chain joins TRBV2 to TRBJ2-5; 7 nucleotides align to TRBD1. Losses at the gene ends were 5 bases for V and 4 bases for J; bases not matched to a gene: 4. Per the germline V gene, CDR1 is SNHLY and CDR2 is FYNNEI. The CDR3 covers 13 residues. CDR3 residues: CASSPQGVETQYF. The CDR3 DNA is TGTGCCAGCAGTCCTCAGGGGGTAGAGACCCAGTACTTC.

This clone was counted a single time. The chain joins TRBV24-1 to TRBJ2-5; 9 positions match TRBD1. With V trimmed by 3 bases and J by 2 bases, 6 bases remained unmatched. CDR3 length: 16 amino acids. The germline V gene encodes CDR1 KGHDR and CDR2 SFDVKD. CDR3 in amino acids: CATSDHRGPGQETQYF. CDR3 in DNA: TGTGCCACCAGTGATCACAGGGGGCCGGGGCAAGAGACCCAGTACTTC.

The J gene is TRBJ2-1, the V gene TRBV7-3, with a weak D call TRBD2 (7 bases). CDR1 is SGHTA and CDR2 is FQGTGA in the germline V gene. The CDR3 is 15 residues long. Trimming removed 2 bases at V and 5 bases at J, with 13 bases between. The CDR3 loop reads CASSLVYGGHNEQFF. Written as DNA, the CDR3 is TGTGCCAGCAGCTTAGTCTACGGGGGGCACAATGAGCAGTTCTTC.

The V call is TRBV27, the J call TRBJ1-3; D possibly corresponds to TRBD1 (5 bases). The germline gives CDR1 MNHEY, CDR2 SMNVEV (reference sequence). The CDR3 is 15 amino acids. V shed 0 bases and J shed 4 bases, with 10 bases lying between them. This CDR3 is CASSLSPGVGNTIYF. In DNA form, the CDR3 reads TGTGCCAGCAGTTTATCCCCGGGGGTCGGAAACACCATATATTTT.

The rearrangement joins TRBV13 to TRBJ1-4; D is unclear. Per germline, CDR1 PRHDT and CDR2 FYEKMQ (reference sequence). Trimming pared 7 bases from V and 5 bases from J, leaving 14 bases between. The CDR3 has 14 amino acids. The CDR3 here is CASTRGRQNEKLFF. Here the CDR3 DNA reads TGTGCCAGCACCCGCGGGAGGCAAAATGAAAAACTGTTTTTT.

To note about this clone: In the same sample, other DNA sequences code for this CDR3. This chain uses TRBV5-1 with TRBJ2-7; no clear D gene. The CDR3 totals 13 residues. Germline CDR1 SGHRS, CDR2 YFSETQ. Trimming shortened V by 0 bases and J by 0 bases, and 4 bases separated the two germline ends. This chain's CDR3 is CASSLGSSYEQYV. CDR3 coding DNA: TGCGCCAGCAGCTTGGGCAGCTCCTACGAGCAGTACGTC.

The V call is TRBV6-5, the J call TRBJ1-4, with D possibly being TRBD1 (5 bases). The CDR3 is 13 residues long. Trimming left V 8 bases short and J 1 base short, with 8 bases between. Germline CDR1 reads MNHEY; CDR2 reads SVGAGI. This CDR3 is CASWQGTNEKLFF. In nucleotides, the CDR3 is TGTGCCAGCTGGCAGGGAACTAATGAAAAACTGTTTTTT.

The chain has TRBV5-6 and TRBJ2-1, with 8 bases lining up with TRBD2. V gave up 0 bases and J gave up 8 bases; unmatched junction bases: 7. CDR1 SGHDT and CDR2 YYEEEE come from the germline V gene. The CDR3 is 15 residues long. Written as DNA, the CDR3 is TGTGCCAGCAGCTTGGACTACGGGGGGGCCGATGAGCAGTTCTTC. Translated, it gives CASSLDYGGADEQFF.

For the CDR3, the DNA is TGTGCCAGCAGAGCGGACAGGACCGGCACTGAAGCTTTCTTT. Translated: CASRADRTGTEAFF. The V gene is TRBV6-5, the J gene TRBJ1-1; 7 bases map to TRBD1. In germline, CDR1 is MNHEY, CDR2 SVGAGI. There are 14 residues in the CDR3. The V gene end was trimmed by 6 bases and the J gene end by 4 bases; junction bases not matched to a gene: 8.

The chain joins TRBV5-1 to TRBJ1-2; 10 nucleotides agree with TRBD1. The germline V gene encodes CDR1 SGHRS and CDR2 YFSETQ. The CDR3 contains 16 residues. After removal of 0 bases from V and 8 bases from J, the junction contained 10 bases not matched to a gene. CDR3 nucleotides: TGCGCCAGCAGCTTGGACCTAGGACAGGGGGGCTTAGGCTACACCTTC. This encodes CASSLDLGQGGLGYTF.

The chain links TRBV6-2 or TRBV6-3 to TRBJ1-2, with TRBD1 matching 7 bases. V dropped 4 bases and J dropped 4; count of bases not matched to a gene: 9. In germline, CDR1 is MNHEY, CDR2 SVGEGT. This CDR3 region has 15 residues. The CDR3 is CASSSRQTGIYGYTF. CDR3 bases: TGTGCCAGCAGTTCCAGACAGACAGGGATCTATGGCTACACCTTC.

The J gene is TRBJ1-1, the V gene TRBV4-1; the D gene is possibly TRBD1 (6 bases). The V gene lost 0 bases and the J gene lost 0 bases, with 8 bases spanning the gap. Per the germline V gene, CDR1 is MGHRA and CDR2 is YSYEKL. There are 15 residues in the CDR3. The CDR3 loop is CASSQDQGMNTEAFF. DNA for the CDR3: TGCGCCAGCAGCCAAGATCAGGGGATGAACACTGAAGCTTTCTTT.

This clone was observed a single time. This specimen includes other DNA sequences encoding the same CDR3. This chain uses TRBV5-1 with TRBJ1-3; D is undetermined. Germline V gene data show CDR1 as SGHRS and CDR2 as YFSETQ. The CDR3 extends over 14 amino acids. V was shortened by 2 bases and J by 2 bases, with 8 bases between the two germline ends. As DNA, the CDR3 is TGCGCCAGCAGCTTAGGAGGGACTGGAAACACCATATATTTT. Protein: CASSLGGTGNTIYF.

The count of this clone is one. The V gene is TRBV7-2, the J gene TRBJ1-1, with a weak D call TRBD1 (6 bases). The germline gives CDR1 SGHTA, CDR2 FQGNSA. The ends were cut back, 5 bases at V and 3 bases at J, with 13 bases in the middle. The CDR3 sequence is 14 residues long. The CDR3: CASSPGGGHTEAFF. CDR3 coding DNA: TGTGCCAGCAGCCCCGGGGGGGGGCACACTGAAGCTTTCTTT.

This sequence joins TRBV18 and TRBJ2-1, with TRBD2 identical over 11 bases. V was clipped by 3 bases and J by 3 bases; unmatched bases: 7. CDR1 and CDR2 from the germline V gene are KGHSH and LQKENI. The CDR3 runs to 17 residues. The CDR3 nucleotides read TGTGCCAGCTCACCGTTCCTAGCGGGGGGTATCTACAATGAGCAGTTCTTC. This encodes CASSPFLAGGIYNEQFF. Combining the CDR3 with reference TRBV18 and TRBJ2-1 gives the whole variable domain NAGVMQNPRHLVRRRGQEARLRCSPMKGHSHVYWYRQLPEEGLKFMVYLQKENIIDESGMPKERFSAEFPKEGPSILRIQQVVRGDSAAYFCASSPFLAGGIYNEQFFGPGTRLTVL.